This TCR beta chain comes out of a study of siplizumab effects on memory and regulatory T cells. Some 10^5 TCR templates were assayed per sample. The table came from immunoSEQ multiplex PCR; TCRdb's copy has only in-frame clones and leaves some out. The data contain over 90,000 clones, roughly 90% of them singletons. CDR1 and CDR2 from the germline V gene are SGHKS and YYEKEE (reference sequence). The V segment lost 0 bases and the J segment 3 bases; nucleotides outside the gene matches: 5. CDR3 length: 15 amino acids. Sample: CD4+ T cells sorted from blood. This TCR derives from a human donor in good health. The genes are TRBV5-5 and TRBJ2-7, with 8 bases fitting TRBD1. CDR3 residues: CASSLGTGLLYEQYF. CDR3 DNA sequence: TGTGCCAGCAGCTTGGGGACAGGGTTGCTCTACGAGCAGTACTTC.